The 3 T cell receptor beta chains presented below share a single source sample, sequenced in a study of blood T cells in healthy people across ages. A second about 6 to 12 cycle PCR used barcoded and J-beta primers. TCRdb fed the 5' RACE reads into MiXCR, producing one record per CDR3 protein. The sample contains approximately 800,000 distinct CDR3 sequences, around 25% of which appear only once. These data were likewise used in another study, on T cells of mothers and their children.

The material sequenced was blood. All receptors derive from a boy aged 5-17 years in good health.

The chain joins TRBV7-9 to TRBJ1-5; D is unresolved. Between the trimmed V and J ends, which lost 5 bases and 8 bases, there was a span of 10 bases. This CDR3 has 12 amino acids. Per germline, CDR1 SEHNR and CDR2 FQNEAQ (reference sequence). The CDR3: CASSLPLEPQHF. In nucleotides, the CDR3 is TGTGCCAGCAGCCTCCCCCTGGAGCCCCAGCATTTT.

This rearrangement joins TRBV12-3 or TRBV12-4 to TRBJ2-5; D is uncertain. The CDR3 spans 14 residues. The V gene lost 6 bases and the J gene lost 2 bases, with 13 bases spanning the gap. CDR3 in DNA: TGTGCCAGCAGACCATACGGGCTACAAGAGACCCAGTACTTC. It translates to CASRPYGLQETQYF.

The V call is TRBV5-1, the J call TRBJ1-4, with 8 bases that match TRBD1. CDR1 is SGHRS and CDR2 is YFSETQ in the germline V gene. J lost 3 bases, V lost 0 bases, and 4 bases had no gene match. CDR3 size: 16 residues. In DNA, the CDR3 is TGCGCCAGCAGCTTGGGACGGACAGGGCCTAATGAAAAACTGTTTTTT. Translating gives CASSLGRTGPNEKLFF.